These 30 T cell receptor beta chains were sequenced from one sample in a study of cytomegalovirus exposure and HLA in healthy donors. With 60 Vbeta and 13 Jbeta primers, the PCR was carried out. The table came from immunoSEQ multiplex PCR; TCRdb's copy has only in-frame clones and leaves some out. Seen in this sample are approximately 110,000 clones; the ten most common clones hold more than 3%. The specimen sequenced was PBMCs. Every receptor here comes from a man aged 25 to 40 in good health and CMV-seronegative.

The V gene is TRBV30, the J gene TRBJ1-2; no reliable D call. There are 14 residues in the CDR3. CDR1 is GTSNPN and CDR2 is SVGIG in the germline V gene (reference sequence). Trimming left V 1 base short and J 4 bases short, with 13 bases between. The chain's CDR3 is CAWSGRRNSYGYTF. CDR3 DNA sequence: TGTGCCTGGAGTGGACGGCGGAATAGCTATGGCTACACCTTC.

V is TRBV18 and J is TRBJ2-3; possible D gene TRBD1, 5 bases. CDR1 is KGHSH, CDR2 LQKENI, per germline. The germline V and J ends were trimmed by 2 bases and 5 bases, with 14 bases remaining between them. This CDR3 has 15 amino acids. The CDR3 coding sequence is TGTGCCAGCTCACCATCGGCAGGGTACAGAGATACGCAGTATTTT. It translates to CASSPSAGYRDTQYF.

Here the CDR3 reads CAILATDYNEQFF. The CDR3 nucleotides are TGTGCCATTCTCGCGACAGACTACAATGAGCAGTTCTTC. The chain combines TRBV10-3 with TRBJ2-1; perhaps TRBD1 as D (5 bases). The CDR3 is 13 amino acids. The germline V gene encodes CDR1 ENHRY and CDR2 SYGVKD. Trimming left V 9 bases short and J 3 bases short, with 12 bases between.

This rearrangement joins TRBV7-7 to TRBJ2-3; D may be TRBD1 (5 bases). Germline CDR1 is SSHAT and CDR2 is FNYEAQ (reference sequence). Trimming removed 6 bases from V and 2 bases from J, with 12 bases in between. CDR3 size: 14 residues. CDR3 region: CASRPAGNTDTQYF. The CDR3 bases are TGTGCCAGCAGGCCAGCAGGGAACACAGATACGCAGTATTTT.

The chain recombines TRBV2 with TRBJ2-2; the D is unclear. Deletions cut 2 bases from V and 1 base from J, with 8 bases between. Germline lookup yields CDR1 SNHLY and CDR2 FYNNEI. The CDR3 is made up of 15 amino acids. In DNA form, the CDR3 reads TGTGCCAGCAGTGAACAGGTCCTGAACACCGGGGAGCTGTTTTTT. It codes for CASSEQVLNTGELFF.

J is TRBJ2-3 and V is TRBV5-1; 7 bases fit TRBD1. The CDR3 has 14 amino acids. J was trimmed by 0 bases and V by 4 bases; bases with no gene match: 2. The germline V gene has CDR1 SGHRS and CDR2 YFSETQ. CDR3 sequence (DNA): TGCGCCAGCAGCGCGACAGGGAGCACAGATACGCAGTATTTT. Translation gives CASSATGSTDTQYF.

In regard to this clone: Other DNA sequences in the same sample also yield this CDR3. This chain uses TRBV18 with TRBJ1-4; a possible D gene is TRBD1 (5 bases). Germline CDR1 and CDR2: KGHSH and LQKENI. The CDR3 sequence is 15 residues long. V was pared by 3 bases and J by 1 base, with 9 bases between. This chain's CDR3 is CASSPQGGTNEKLFF. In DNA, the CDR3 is TGTGCCAGCTCACCGCAGGGAGGAACTAATGAAAAACTGTTTTTT.

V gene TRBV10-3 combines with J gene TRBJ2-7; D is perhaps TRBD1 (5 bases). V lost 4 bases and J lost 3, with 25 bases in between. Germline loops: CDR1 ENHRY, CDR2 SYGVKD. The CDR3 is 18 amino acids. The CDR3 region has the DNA TGTGCCATCAGTGGCGGCAGGGTTTCCCTACCGATTGACTACGAGCAGTACTTC. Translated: CAISGGRVSLPIDYEQYF.

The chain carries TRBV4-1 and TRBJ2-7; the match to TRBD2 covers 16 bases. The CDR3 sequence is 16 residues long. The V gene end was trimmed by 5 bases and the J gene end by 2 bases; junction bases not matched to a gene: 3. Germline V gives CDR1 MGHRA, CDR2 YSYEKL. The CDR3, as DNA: TGCGCCAGCAGCGCTGGGACTAGCGGGGGGGCCTACGAGCAGTACTTC. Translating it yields CASSAGTSGGAYEQYF.

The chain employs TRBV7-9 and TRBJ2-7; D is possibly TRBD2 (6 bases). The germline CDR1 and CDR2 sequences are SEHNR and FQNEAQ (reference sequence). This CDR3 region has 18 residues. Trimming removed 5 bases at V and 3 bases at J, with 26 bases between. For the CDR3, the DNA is TGTGCCAGCAGCCACGACTTAGCAACTAGCCCCGGAATCTACGAGCAGTACTTC. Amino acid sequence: CASSHDLATSPGIYEQYF.

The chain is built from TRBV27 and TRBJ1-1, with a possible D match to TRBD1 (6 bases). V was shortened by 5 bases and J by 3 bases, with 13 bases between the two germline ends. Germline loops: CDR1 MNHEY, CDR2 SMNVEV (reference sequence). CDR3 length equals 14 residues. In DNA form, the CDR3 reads TGTGCCAGCAGTCCTACAGGGTTTCACACTGAAGCTTTCTTT. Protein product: CASSPTGFHTEAFF.

For the CDR3, the DNA is TGTGCCAGCTCGGAAGCGGAAGAGACCCAGTACTTC. This translates into CASSEAEETQYF. J is TRBJ2-5 and V is TRBV11-2, with a weak D call TRBD2 (5 bases). The CDR3 length is 12 residues. The V gene's germline CDR1 is SGHAT and CDR2 FQNNGV. V was cut by 8 bases and J by 3 bases, with 10 bases left in between.

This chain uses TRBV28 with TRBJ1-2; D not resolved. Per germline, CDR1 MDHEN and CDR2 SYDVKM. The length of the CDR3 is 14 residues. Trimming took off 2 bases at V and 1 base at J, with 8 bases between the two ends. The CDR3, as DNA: TGTGCCAGCAGTTTAACGGGATATAACTATGGCTACACCTTC. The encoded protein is CASSLTGYNYGYTF.

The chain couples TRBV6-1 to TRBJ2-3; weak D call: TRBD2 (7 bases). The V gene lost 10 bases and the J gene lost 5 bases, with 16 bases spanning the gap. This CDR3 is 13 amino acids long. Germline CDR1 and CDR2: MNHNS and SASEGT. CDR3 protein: CATSKGGEDTQYF. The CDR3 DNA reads TGTGCCACCTCGAAAGGGGGGGAAGATACGCAGTATTTT.

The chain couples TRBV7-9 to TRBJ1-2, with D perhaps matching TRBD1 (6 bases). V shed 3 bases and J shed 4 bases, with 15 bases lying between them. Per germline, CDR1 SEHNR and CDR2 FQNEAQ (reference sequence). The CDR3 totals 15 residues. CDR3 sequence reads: CASSFGGALAYGYTF. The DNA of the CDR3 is TGTGCCAGCAGCTTTGGGGGCGCTCTTGCCTATGGCTACACCTTC.

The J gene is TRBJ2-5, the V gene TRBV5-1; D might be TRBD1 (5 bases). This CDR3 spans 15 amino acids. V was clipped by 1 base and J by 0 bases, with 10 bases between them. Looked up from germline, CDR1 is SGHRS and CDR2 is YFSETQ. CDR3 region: CASSLKIGDQETQYF. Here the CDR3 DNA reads TGCGCCAGCAGCTTGAAGATAGGGGACCAAGAGACCCAGTACTTC.

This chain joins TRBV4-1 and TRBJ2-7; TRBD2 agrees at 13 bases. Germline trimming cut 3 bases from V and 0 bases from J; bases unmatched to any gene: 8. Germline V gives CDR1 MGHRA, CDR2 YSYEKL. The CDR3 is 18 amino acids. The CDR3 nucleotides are TGCGCCAGCAGCCAGACTAGCGGGGGGCCCCTGAGCTCCTACGAGCAGTACTTC. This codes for CASSQTSGGPLSSYEQYF.

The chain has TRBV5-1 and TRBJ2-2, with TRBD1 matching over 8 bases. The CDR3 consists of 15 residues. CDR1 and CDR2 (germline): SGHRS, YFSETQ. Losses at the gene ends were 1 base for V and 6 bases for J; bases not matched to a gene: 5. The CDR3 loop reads CASSLLTGESGELFF. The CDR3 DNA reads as TGCGCCAGCAGCTTGTTGACAGGGGAGTCCGGGGAGCTGTTTTTT.

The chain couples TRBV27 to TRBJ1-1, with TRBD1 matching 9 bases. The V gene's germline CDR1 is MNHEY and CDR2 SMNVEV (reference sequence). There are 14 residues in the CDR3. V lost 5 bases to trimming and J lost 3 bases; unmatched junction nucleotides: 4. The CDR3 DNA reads TGTGCCAGCAGTCCCTGGACAGGGGACACTGAAGCTTTCTTT. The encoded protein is CASSPWTGDTEAFF.

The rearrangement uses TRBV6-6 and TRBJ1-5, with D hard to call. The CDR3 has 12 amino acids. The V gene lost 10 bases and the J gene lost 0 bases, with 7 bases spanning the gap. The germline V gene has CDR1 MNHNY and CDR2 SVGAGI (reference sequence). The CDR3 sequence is CATQDSNQPQHF. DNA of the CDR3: TGTGCCACCCAGGATAGCAATCAGCCCCAGCATTTT.

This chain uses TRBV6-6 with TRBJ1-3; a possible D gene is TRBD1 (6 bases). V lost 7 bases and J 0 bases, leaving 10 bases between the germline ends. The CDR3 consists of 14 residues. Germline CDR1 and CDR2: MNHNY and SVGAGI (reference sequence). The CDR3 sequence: CASNDRSSGNTIYF. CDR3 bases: TGTGCCAGCAATGACAGGAGCTCTGGAAACACCATATATTTT.

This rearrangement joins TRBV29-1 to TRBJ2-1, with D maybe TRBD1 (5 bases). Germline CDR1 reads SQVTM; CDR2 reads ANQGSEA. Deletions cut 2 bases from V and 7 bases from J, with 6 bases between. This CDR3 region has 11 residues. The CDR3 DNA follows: TGCAGCGTTGAAAGGGGAAATGAGCAGTTCTTC. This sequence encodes CSVERGNEQFF.

The CDR3 sequence: CASSPSLGMNTEAFF. The CDR3 coding sequence is TGTGCCAGTAGTCCCTCCCTCGGGATGAACACTGAAGCTTTCTTT. The chain links TRBV19 to TRBJ1-1; D is unclear. Germline V gene sequence: CDR1 LNHDA, CDR2 SQIVND (reference sequence). The CDR3 is made up of 15 amino acids. Trimming took 5 bases from V and 0 from J, leaving 13 bases between them.

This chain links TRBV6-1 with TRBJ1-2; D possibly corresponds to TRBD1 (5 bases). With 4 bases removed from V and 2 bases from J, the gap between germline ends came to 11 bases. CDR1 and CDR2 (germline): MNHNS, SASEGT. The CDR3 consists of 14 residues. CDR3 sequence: CASSAVAGNYGYTF. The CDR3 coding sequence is TGTGCCAGCAGTGCCGTGGCAGGGAACTATGGCTACACCTTC.

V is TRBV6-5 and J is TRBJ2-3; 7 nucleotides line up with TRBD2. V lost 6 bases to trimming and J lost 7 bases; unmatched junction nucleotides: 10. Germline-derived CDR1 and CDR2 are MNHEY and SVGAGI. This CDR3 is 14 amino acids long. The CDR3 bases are TGTGCCAGCAGCCCAATGGGGGGGGAACATACGCAGTATTTT. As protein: CASSPMGGEHTQYF.

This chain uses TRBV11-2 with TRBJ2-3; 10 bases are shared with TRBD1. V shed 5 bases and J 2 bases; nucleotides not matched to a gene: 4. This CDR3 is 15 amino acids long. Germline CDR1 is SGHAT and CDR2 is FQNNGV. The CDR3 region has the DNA TGTGCCAGCAGCCCCCGACAGGGGGCCACAGATACGCAGTATTTT. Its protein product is CASSPRQGATDTQYF.

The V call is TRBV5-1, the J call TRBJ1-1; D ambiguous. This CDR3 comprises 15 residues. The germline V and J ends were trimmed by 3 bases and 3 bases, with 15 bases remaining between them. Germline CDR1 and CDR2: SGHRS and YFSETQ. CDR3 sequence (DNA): TGCGCCAGCAGCTCTTACAGCCCCGGCGACACTGAAGCTTTCTTT. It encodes CASSSYSPGDTEAFF.

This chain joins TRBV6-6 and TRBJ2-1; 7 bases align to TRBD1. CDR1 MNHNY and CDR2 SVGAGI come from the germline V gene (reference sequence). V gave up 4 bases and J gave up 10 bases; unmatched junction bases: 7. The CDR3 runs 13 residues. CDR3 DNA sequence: TGTGCCAGCAGTTCTACAGGGGAAGGCGAGCAGTTCTTC. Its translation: CASSSTGEGEQFF.

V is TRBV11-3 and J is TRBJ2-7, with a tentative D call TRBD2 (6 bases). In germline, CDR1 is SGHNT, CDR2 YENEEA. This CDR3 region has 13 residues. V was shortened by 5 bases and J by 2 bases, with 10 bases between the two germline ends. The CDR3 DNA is TGTGCCAGCAGCGTGGGGGGAGCCTACGAGCAGTACTTC. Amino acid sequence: CASSVGGAYEQYF. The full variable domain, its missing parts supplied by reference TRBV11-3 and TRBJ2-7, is EAGVVQSPRYKIIEKKQPVAFWCNPISGHNTLYWYLQNLGQGPELLIRYENEEAVDDSQLPKDRFSAERLKGVDSTLKIQPAELGDSAVYLCASSVGGAYEQYFGPGTRLTVT.

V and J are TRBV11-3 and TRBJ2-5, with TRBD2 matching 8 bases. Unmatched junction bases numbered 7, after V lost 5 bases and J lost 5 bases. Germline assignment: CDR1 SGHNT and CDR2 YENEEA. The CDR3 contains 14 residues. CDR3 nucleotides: TGTGCCAGCAGCCCGGGGGGGGATGGGGAGACCCAGTACTTC. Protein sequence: CASSPGGDGETQYF.